The 13 T cell receptor beta chains below come from one sample, sequenced in a study of OX40 agonist ivuxolimab in advanced cancers. Libraries were prepared by immunoSEQ multiplex PCR; TCRdb keeps only in-frame clonotypes and omits some of them. The profile shows 70,000 to 85,000 clones, around 94% of them singletons. The input for sequencing was CD4+ or CD8+ T cells sorted from blood, taken in a trial of the OX40 agonist ivuxolimab. These receptors originate from an adult with an advanced solid tumor such as melanoma, head and neck, liver or kidney cancer.

The count of this clone is one. The V and J genes are TRBV9 and TRBJ2-3; TRBD2 agrees at 15 bases. The CDR3 runs 17 residues. Germline lookup yields CDR1 SGDLS and CDR2 YYNGEE. V lost 4 bases, J lost 4 bases, and 7 bases stayed unmatched. The CDR3 reads CASSLEGTSGRSDTQYF. As DNA, the CDR3 is TGTGCCAGCAGCCTAGAGGGGACTAGCGGGAGGTCAGATACGCAGTATTTT.

The rearrangement uses TRBV4-1 and TRBJ1-6; 10 bases agree with TRBD1. The CDR3 is 16 residues long. Unmatched junction bases numbered 7, after V lost 3 bases and J lost 8 bases. CDR1 MGHRA and CDR2 YSYEKL come from the germline V gene. The CDR3 region has the DNA TGCGCCAGCAGCCATGGCGCCGGGACAGGGGATTCACCCCTCCACTTT. Protein product: CASSHGAGTGDSPLHF.

V and J are TRBV5-1 and TRBJ1-1, with TRBD1 matching 10 bases. CDR3 size: 15 residues. Germline V lookup: CDR1 SGHRS, CDR2 YFSETQ. V dropped 4 bases and J dropped 0; count of bases not matched to a gene: 3. In nucleotides, the CDR3 is TGCGCCAGCAGCCTGGGACAGGGGTTGAACACTGAAGCTTTCTTT. This encodes CASSLGQGLNTEAFF. Variable domain in full (rest from reference TRBV5-1 and TRBJ1-1): KAGVTQTPRYLIKTRGQQVTLSCSPISGHRSVSWYQQTPGQGLQFLFEYFSETQRNKGNFPGRFSGRQFSNSRSEMNVSTLELGDSALYLCASSLGQGLNTEAFFGQGTRLTVV.

The gene calls are TRBV28 and TRBJ2-7, with D possibly TRBD1 on 6 matching bases. V was pared by 3 bases and J by 5 bases, with 8 bases between. CDR3 length equals 12 residues. Germline loops: CDR1 MDHEN, CDR2 SYDVKM. CDR3 nucleotides: TGTGCCAGCAGTTTCAACAGGGACGAGCAGTACTTC. Its protein is CASSFNRDEQYF.

V and J are TRBV7-9 and TRBJ1-2; 11 nucleotides align to TRBD1. V shed 1 base and J 8 bases; nucleotides not matched to a gene: 6. The CDR3 length is 15 residues. The germline gives CDR1 SEHNR, CDR2 FQNEAQ (reference sequence). The CDR3: CASSLGTGGLIGYTF. Written as DNA, the CDR3 is TGTGCCAGCAGCTTAGGGACAGGGGGCTTGATAGGCTACACCTTC.

The chain is built from TRBV9 and TRBJ2-1; the match to TRBD1 covers 8 bases. V shed 4 bases and J 4 bases; nucleotides not matched to a gene: 16. The CDR3 has 18 amino acids. CDR1 is SGDLS, CDR2 YYNGEE, per germline. This chain's CDR3 is CASSTGQGSSGVYNEQFF. The CDR3 coding sequence is TGTGCCAGCAGCACCGGACAGGGATCGAGTGGGGTTTACAATGAGCAGTTCTTC.

The V gene is TRBV7-6, the J gene TRBJ2-2, with 11 bases that match TRBD2. The CDR3 runs to 15 residues. The junction had 7 bases not matched to a gene; V was cut back by 8 bases and J by 5 bases. Germline V CDR1 and CDR2: SGHVS, FNYEAQ. The CDR3 is CASRTSSGRTGELFF. The CDR3 DNA is TGTGCCAGCCGTACGTCTAGCGGGAGGACCGGGGAGCTGTTTTTT.

The CDR3 region has the DNA TGTGCCAGCAGCTTCGGGAGGGCAGTACCCAATGAGCAGTTCTTC. It specifies CASSFGRAVPNEQFF. The chain recombines TRBV5-6 with TRBJ2-1; 8 bases line up with TRBD2. The CDR3 runs to 15 residues. With V trimmed by 2 bases and J by 6 bases, 7 bases remained unmatched. Germline V gives CDR1 SGHDT, CDR2 YYEEEE.

The chain uses TRBV5-1 and TRBJ2-7, with 8 bases identical to TRBD1. Per the germline V gene, CDR1 is SGHRS and CDR2 is YFSETQ. This CDR3 comprises 15 residues. Trimming at V came to 3 bases and at J to 2 bases, leaving 7 bases not matched to a gene. The CDR3 loop reads CASSSNRGQAYEQYF. The CDR3 DNA reads as TGCGCCAGCAGCTCGAATAGGGGACAGGCCTACGAGCAGTACTTC.

The chain links TRBV30 to TRBJ2-5, with 13 bases matching TRBD2. The CDR3 spans 15 residues. Germline trimming cut 4 bases from V and 3 bases from J; bases unmatched to any gene: 5. Germline lookup yields CDR1 GTSNPN and CDR2 SVGIG (reference sequence). The CDR3 DNA reads TGTGCCTGGAAATCCGGGACTAGCGGGAAAGAGACCCAGTACTTC. Its translation is CAWKSGTSGKETQYF.

The genes are TRBV11-2 and TRBJ2-3; 8 bases align to TRBD2. Trimming at V came to 6 bases and at J to 2 bases, leaving 7 bases not matched to a gene. Germline V gives CDR1 SGHAT, CDR2 FQNNGV. The CDR3 is 15 amino acids. CDR3 in DNA: TGTGCCAGCAGTTTCAGCGGGGGCTCCACAGATACGCAGTATTTT. This translates into CASSFSGGSTDTQYF.

This chain connects TRBV7-9 to TRBJ1-1, with D hard to call. Trimming took 1 base from V and 3 from J, leaving 12 bases between them. The CDR3 contains 15 residues. Germline V gene data show CDR1 as SEHNR and CDR2 as FQNEAQ (reference sequence). The CDR3 nucleotides are TGTGCCAGCAGCTTAGGTATGGGAGGCGACACTGAAGCTTTCTTT. It codes for CASSLGMGGDTEAFF.

The chain links TRBV9 to TRBJ2-3, with 8 positions matching TRBD2. The CDR3 is 15 amino acids. After removal of 2 bases from V and 4 bases from J, the junction contained 6 bases not matched to a gene. Germline values: CDR1 SGDLS, CDR2 YYNGEE. The CDR3 region is CASSVSGSRSDTQYF. The CDR3 DNA reads as TGTGCCAGCAGCGTGAGCGGGAGCAGGTCAGATACGCAGTATTTT. Based on the CDR3 plus reference TRBV9 and TRBJ2-3, the full variable domain is DSGVTQTPKHLITATGQRVTLRCSPRSGDLSVYWYQQSLDQGLQFLIQYYNGEERAKGNILERFSAQQFPDLHSELNLSSLELGDSALYFCASSVSGSRSDTQYFGPGTRLTVL.